The source of this T cell receptor beta chain is a study of T cell changes during pregnancy in multiple sclerosis. This table comes from immunoSEQ multiplex PCR, and its TCRdb copy is limited to in-frame clones, with some not included. This table has over 50,000 clones, around 90% appearing once. The V and J ends lost 1 base and 6 bases respectively, with 11 bases between them. This CDR3 comprises 13 residues. Germline V gene data show CDR1 as GTSNPN and CDR2 as SVGIG (reference sequence). The chain combines TRBV30 with TRBJ2-3; possibly TRBD2 for D (6 bases). The sequence was obtained from a female donor with multiple sclerosis, enrolled in a pregnancy study. The sample consisted of peripheral blood, taken in the first trimester of pregnancy. CDR3 sequence: CAWSARDFDTQYF. The CDR3 DNA follows: TGTGCCTGGAGTGCCCGGGACTTCGATACGCAGTATTTT. Drawing the rest from reference TRBV30 and TRBJ2-3, the complete variable domain is SQTIHQWPATLVQPVGSPLSLECTVEGTSNPNLYWYRQAAGRGLQLLFYSVGIGQISSEVPQNLSASRPQDRQFILSSKKLLLSDSGFYLCAWSARDFDTQYFGPGTRLTVL.